The entry that follows covers one T cell receptor beta chain sequence. Its antigen is still unknown. This CDR3 is 14 amino acids long. CDR1 and CDR2 (germline): SQVTM, ANQGSEA. The data belong to a study of CXCR3-negative and CXCR3-positive naive CD8 T cells. Study-wide results and caveats: With surface CD5 comparable between naive subsets, TCR strength was estimated using properties derived from the TRB CDR3. More hydrophobic TRB CDR3s were found in CXCR3-positive naive cells than in CXCR3-negative naive cells. Much lower diversity was found in memory CD8+ cells, while both naive subsets had comparably high diversity. Naive CXCR3-positive and CXCR3-negative cells shared TRBV-TRBJ usage; memory cells diverged.

UMI-labeled 5' RACE TRB cDNA libraries were prepared from the cells. TCRdb reanalyzed the 5' RACE reads and collapses them to one entry per CDR3 protein, without DNA. The record lists approximately 100,000 distinct CDR3 sequences, of which the ten most abundant hold around 0.35%. Sorts performed in triplicate captured 320,000 or so cells each from every CD8+ T cell subset. The chain uses TRBV29-1 and TRBJ2-1; the TCRdb D gene call, TRBD2, has no DNA to confirm it. This TCR was recovered from a human donor in good health. Some clones in this sample may be carry-over from other donors' samples. The source material was naive CXCR3+ CD8+ T cells from blood. Subset of the sample: CD45RO-CCR7+CD27+CD95- naive CD8+ T cells expressing CXCR3 (TNR3+). The chain's CDR3 is CSVDGTSGGGEQFF.